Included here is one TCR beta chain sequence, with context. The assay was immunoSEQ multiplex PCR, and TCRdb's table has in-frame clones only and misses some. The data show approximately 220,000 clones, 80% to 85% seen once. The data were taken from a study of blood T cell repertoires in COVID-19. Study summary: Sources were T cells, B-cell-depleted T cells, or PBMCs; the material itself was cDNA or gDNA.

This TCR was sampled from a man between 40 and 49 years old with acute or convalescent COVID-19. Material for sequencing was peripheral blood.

The CDR3 nucleotides read TGTGCCAGCAGTCAAGACAGGGGGAGGAACACTGAAGCTTTCTTT. Amino acids: CASSQDRGRNTEAFF. The chain carries TRBV27 and TRBJ1-1; 9 nucleotides line up with TRBD1. Losses at the gene ends were 5 bases for V and 1 base for J; bases not matched to a gene: 5. CDR3 length: 15 amino acids. In germline, CDR1 is MNHEY, CDR2 SMNVEV (reference sequence).